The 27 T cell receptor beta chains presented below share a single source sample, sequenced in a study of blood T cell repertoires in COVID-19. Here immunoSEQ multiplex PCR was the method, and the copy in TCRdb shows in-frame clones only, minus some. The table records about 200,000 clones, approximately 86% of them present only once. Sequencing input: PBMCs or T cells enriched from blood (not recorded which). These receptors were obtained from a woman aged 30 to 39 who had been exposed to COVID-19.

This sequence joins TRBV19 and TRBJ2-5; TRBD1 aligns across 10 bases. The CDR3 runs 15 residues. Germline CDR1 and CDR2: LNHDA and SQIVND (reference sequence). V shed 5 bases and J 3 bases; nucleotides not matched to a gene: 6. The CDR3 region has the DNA TGTGCCAGTAGTGAGGGACAGGGGAGGGAAGAGACCCAGTACTTC. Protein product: CASSEGQGREETQYF.

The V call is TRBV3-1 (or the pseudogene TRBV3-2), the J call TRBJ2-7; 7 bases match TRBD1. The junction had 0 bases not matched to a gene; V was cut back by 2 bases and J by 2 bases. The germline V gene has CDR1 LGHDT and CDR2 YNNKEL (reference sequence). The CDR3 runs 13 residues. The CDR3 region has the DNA TGTGCCAGCAGCCAACAGGGGGCCTACGAGCAGTACTTC. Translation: CASSQQGAYEQYF.

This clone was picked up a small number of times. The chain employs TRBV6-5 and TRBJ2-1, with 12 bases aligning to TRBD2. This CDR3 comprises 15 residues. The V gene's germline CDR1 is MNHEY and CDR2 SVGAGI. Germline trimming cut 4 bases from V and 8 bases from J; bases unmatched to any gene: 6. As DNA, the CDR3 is TGTGCCAGCAGTTTACTAGCGGGGGGTATTGATGAGCAGTTCTTC. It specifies CASSLLAGGIDEQFF.

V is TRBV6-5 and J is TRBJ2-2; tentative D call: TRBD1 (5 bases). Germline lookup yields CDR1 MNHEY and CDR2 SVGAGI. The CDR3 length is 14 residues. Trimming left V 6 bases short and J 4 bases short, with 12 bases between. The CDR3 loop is CASRSDSPTGELFF. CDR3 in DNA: TGTGCCAGCAGATCCGACAGTCCCACCGGGGAGCTGTTTTTT.

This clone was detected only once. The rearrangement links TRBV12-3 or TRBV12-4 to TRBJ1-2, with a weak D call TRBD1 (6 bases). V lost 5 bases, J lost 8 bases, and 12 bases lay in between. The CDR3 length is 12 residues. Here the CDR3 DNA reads TGTGCCAGCAGTGCGGGGGCCTGGGGCTACACCTTC. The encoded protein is CASSAGAWGYTF.

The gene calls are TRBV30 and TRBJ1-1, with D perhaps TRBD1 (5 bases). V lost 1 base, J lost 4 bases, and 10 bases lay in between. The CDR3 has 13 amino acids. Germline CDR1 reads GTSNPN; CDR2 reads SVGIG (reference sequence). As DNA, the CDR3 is TGTGCCTGGAGTGGCAGGAGGGGCACTGAAGCTTTCTTT. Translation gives CAWSGRRGTEAFF.

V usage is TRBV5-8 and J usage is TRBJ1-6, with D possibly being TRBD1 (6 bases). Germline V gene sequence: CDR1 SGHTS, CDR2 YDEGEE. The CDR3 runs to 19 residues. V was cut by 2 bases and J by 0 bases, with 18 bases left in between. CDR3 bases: TGTGCCAGCAGCTTCTACCCAGGACAGACAAGCTCCTATAATTCACCCCTCCACTTT. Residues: CASSFYPGQTSSYNSPLHF.

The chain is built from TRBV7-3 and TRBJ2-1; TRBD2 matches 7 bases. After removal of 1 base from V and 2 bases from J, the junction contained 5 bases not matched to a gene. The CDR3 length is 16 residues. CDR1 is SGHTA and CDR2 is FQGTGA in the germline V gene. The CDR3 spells CASSLRGSGAYNEQFF. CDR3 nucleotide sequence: TGTGCCAGCAGCTTAAGGGGAAGCGGGGCCTACAATGAGCAGTTCTTC.

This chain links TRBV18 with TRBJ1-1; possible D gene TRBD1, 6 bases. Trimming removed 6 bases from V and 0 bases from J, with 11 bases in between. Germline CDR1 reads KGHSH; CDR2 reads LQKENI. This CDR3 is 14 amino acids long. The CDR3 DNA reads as TGTGCCAGCTCGAAGGACAGCCTGAACACTGAAGCTTTCTTT. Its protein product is CASSKDSLNTEAFF.

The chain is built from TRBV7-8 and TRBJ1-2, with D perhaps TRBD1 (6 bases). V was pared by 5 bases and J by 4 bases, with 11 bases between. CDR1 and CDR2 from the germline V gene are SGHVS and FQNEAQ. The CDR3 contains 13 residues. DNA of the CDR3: TGTGCCAGCAGCCGGGACATTCCCTATGGCTACACCTTC. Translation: CASSRDIPYGYTF. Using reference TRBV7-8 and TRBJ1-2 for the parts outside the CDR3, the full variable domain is GAGVSQSPRYKVAKRGQDVALRCDPISGHVSLFWYQQALGQGPEFLTYFQNEAQLDKSGLPSDRFFAERPEGSVSTLKIQRTQQEDSAVYLCASSRDIPYGYTFGSGTRLTVV.

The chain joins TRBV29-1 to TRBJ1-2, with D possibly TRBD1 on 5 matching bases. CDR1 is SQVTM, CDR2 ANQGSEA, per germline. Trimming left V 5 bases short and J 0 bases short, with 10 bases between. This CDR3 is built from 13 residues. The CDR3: CSVQGFSNYGYTF. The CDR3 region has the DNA TGCAGCGTTCAGGGTTTTTCTAACTATGGCTACACCTTC.

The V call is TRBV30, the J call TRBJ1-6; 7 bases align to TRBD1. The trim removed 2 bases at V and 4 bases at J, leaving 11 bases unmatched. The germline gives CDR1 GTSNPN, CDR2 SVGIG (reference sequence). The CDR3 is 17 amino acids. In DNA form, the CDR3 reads TGTGCCTGGAGTCTAGCCCTACCGGGACAGTATAATTCACCCCTCCACTTT. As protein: CAWSLALPGQYNSPLHF.

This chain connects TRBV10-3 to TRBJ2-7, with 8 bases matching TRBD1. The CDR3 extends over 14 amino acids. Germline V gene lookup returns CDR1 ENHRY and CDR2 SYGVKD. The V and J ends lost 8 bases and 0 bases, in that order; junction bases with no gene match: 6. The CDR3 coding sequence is TGTGCCATCGGAGGTCAGGGGGCCTCCTACGAGCAGTACTTC. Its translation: CAIGGQGASYEQYF.

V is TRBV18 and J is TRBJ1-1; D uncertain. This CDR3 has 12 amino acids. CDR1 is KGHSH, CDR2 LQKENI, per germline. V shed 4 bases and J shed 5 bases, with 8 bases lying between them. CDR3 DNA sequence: TGTGCCAGCTCACGGTCCGGGACTGAAGCTTTCTTT. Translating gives CASSRSGTEAFF.

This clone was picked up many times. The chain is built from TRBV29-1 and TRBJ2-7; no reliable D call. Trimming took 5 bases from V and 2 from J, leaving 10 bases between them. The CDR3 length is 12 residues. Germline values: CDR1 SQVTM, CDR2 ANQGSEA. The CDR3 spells CSVSRNPYEQYF. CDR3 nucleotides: TGCAGCGTTTCGAGGAATCCCTACGAGCAGTACTTC.

CDR3 region: CASSQKRTGKYF. The DNA for the CDR3 is TGTGCCAGCAGCCAGAAAAGAACAGGGAAGTACTTC. The rearrangement uses TRBV3-1 (or the pseudogene TRBV3-2) and TRBJ2-7; tentative D call: TRBD1 (6 bases). The CDR3 has 12 amino acids. Germline V gene sequence: CDR1 LGHDT, CDR2 YNNKEL (reference sequence). The V gene lost 3 bases and the J gene lost 11 bases, with 14 bases spanning the gap.

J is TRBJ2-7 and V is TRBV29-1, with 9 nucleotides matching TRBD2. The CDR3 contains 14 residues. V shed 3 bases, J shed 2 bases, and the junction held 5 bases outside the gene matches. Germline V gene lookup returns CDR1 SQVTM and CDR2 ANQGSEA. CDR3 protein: CSVDSGGKAYEQYF. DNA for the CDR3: TGCAGCGTTGATAGCGGGGGAAAGGCCTACGAGCAGTACTTC.

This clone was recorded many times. The CDR3, as DNA: TGTGCCAGCAGTTCGGACAGTCGAGACACCGGGGAGCTGTTTTTT. This gives the protein CASSSDSRDTGELFF. V is TRBV6-2 or TRBV6-3 and J is TRBJ2-2, with TRBD1 as a possible D gene (6 bases). This CDR3 region has 15 residues. CDR1 and CDR2 from the germline V gene are MNHEY and SVGEGT. Between the trimmed V and J ends, which lost 4 bases and 3 bases, there was a span of 12 bases.

The DNA of the CDR3 is TGTGCCAGCAGTCAACAGGGGGCGAATGAAAAACTGTTTTTT. Translated, it gives CASSQQGANEKLFF. This sequence joins TRBV6-2 or TRBV6-3 and TRBJ1-4; 9 bases align to TRBD1. This CDR3 is built from 14 residues. The V gene end was trimmed by 5 bases and the J gene end by 5 bases; junction bases not matched to a gene: 3. Per the germline V gene, CDR1 is MNHEY and CDR2 is SVGEGT.

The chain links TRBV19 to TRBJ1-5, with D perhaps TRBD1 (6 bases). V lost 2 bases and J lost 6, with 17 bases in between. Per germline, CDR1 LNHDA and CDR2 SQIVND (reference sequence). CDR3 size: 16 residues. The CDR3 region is CASSISDRGRSQPQHF. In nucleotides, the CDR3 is TGTGCCAGTAGTATATCGGACAGAGGGAGATCTCAGCCCCAGCATTTT.

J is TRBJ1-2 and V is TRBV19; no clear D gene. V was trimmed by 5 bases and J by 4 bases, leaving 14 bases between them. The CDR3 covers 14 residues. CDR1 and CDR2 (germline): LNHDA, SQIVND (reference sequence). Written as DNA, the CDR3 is TGTGCCAGTAGTCGAGGAGCGGCGAGCTATGGCTACACCTTC. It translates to CASSRGAASYGYTF.

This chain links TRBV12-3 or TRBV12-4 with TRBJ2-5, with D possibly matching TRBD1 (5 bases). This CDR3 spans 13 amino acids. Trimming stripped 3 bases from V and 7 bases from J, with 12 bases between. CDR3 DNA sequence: TGTGCCAGCAGTTTCGCTGGGGCTGGGACCCAGTACTTC. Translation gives CASSFAGAGTQYF.

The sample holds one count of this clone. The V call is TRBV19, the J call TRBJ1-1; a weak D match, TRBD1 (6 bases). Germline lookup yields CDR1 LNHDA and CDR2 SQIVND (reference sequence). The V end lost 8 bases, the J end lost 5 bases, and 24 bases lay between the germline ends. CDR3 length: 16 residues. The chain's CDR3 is CASYRTSTDRQTEAFF. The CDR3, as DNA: TGTGCCAGTTACAGGACTTCTACCGACAGGCAGACTGAAGCTTTCTTT.

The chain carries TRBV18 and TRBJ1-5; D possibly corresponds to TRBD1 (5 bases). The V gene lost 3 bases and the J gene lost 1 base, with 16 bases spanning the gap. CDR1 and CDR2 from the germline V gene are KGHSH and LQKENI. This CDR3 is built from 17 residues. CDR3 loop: CASSPFRASGSNQPQHF. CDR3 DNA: TGTGCCAGCTCACCTTTCCGGGCCTCAGGGAGCAATCAGCCCCAGCATTTT.

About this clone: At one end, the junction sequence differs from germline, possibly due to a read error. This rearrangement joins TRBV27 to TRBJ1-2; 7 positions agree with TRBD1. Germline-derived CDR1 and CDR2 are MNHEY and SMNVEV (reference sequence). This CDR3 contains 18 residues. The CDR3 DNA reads TGTGCCACAAGACAGGGTGTGGTTTCGGGATCCCCCAACTTTGGCTACACCTTC. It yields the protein CATRQGVVSGSPNFGYTF.

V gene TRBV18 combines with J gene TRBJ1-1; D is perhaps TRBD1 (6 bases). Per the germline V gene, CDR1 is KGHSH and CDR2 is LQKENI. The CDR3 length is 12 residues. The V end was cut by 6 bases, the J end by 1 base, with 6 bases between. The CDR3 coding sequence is TGTGCCAGCTCGGACAGGAACACTGAAGCTTTCTTT. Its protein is CASSDRNTEAFF.

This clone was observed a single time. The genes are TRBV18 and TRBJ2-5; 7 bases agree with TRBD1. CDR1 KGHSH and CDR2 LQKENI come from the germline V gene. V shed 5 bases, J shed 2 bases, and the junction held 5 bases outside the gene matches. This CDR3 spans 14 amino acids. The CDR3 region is CASSSGQKQETQYF. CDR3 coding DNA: TGTGCCAGCTCATCGGGACAGAAACAAGAGACCCAGTACTTC.